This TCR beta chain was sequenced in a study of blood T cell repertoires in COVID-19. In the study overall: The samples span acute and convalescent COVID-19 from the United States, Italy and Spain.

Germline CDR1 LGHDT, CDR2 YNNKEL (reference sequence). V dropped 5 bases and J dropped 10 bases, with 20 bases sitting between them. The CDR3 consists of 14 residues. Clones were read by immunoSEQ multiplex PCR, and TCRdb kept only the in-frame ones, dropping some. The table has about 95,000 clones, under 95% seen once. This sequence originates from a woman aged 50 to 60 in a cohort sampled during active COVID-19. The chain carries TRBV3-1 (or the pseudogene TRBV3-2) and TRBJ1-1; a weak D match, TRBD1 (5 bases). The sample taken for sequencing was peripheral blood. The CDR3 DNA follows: TGTGCCAGCAGCTCGGGACTCCCTGACCATTTAGCTTTCTTT. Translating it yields CASSSGLPDHLAFF.